This is a list of T cell receptor beta chains from one sample in a study of beta chain features in type 1 diabetes. The assay was immunoSEQ multiplex PCR, and TCRdb's table has in-frame clones only and misses some. The table includes roughly 610,000 clones, roughly a sixth detected once. What was sequenced was naive CD4+ T cells from blood. All receptors derive from a young man in good health. CDR3s include the opening cysteine and the closing phenylalanine or tryptophan. D genes are given only for firm matches. Clone size, where shown, is once, few, many, or a class for clones that have expanded.

v_gene	d_gene	abundance	len	j_gene	CDR3nt	CDR3aa
TRBV7-9	TRBD2	once	18	TRBJ2-5	TGTGCCAGCAGCTTGGGAACCGGGACTAGCGGGAGGGCGGAGACCCAGTACTTC	CASSLGTGTSGRAETQYF
TRBV7-3	TRBD1	few	13	TRBJ1-1	TGTGCCAGCAGCTGGACAGGGGGCACTGAAGCTTTCTTT	CASSWTGGTEAFF
TRBV25-1	.	.	13	TRBJ2-4	TGTGCCAGCAGTGAATTTGGGGTAAACATTCAGTACTTC	CASSEFGVNIQYF
TRBV6-5	.	few	12	TRBJ2-1	TGTGCCAGCAGTTATAGGGGGAATGAGCAGTTCTTC	CASSYRGNEQFF
TRBV7-2	TRBD1	.	12	TRBJ1-1	TGTGCCAGCAGCCGACAGGGGACTGAAGCTTTCTTT	CASSRQGTEAFF
TRBV5-4	TRBD2	.	14	TRBJ2-1	TGTGCCAGCAGCGGGACTAGCGGCTACAATGAGCAGTTCTTC	CASSGTSGYNEQFF
TRBV27	TRBD2	few	15	TRBJ2-5	TGTGCCAGCAGTTTATCTAGCGGGGCCCAAGAGACCCAGTACTTC	CASSLSSGAQETQYF
TRBV30	.	few	11	TRBJ2-2	TGTGCCTGGAGTGTAGCCGGGGAGCTGTTTTTT	CAWSVAGELFF
TRBV29-1	.	few	19	TRBJ1-2	TGCAGCGTTATGGCCCGGTGGGACTTACCTCATTCCTCTAACTATGGCTACACCTTC	CSVMARWDLPHSSNYGYTF
TRBV5-1	.	few	15	TRBJ1-2	TGCGCCAGCAGCTTGGATCAGGGGCCGGTTTACGGCTACACCTTC	CASSLDQGPVYGYTF
TRBV7-2	.	few	19	TRBJ2-6	TGTGCCAGCAGCGAAATAAGGGCCGGGCAGTTCTCTGGGGCCAACGTCCTGACTTTC	CASSEIRAGQFSGANVLTF
TRBV9	.	.	14	TRBJ2-5	TGTGCCAGCAGCCCTTGGGGCGGAGTAAAGACCCAGTACTTC	CASSPWGGVKTQYF
TRBV5-1	.	.	15	TRBJ1-1	TGCGCCAGCCACAACGGGGCCAGAATGAACACTGAAGCTTTCTTT	CASHNGARMNTEAFF
TRBV28	.	.	15	TRBJ2-1	TGTGCCAGCAGTTTTCTTGGAGGTCCGCCGTCCGAGCAGTTCTTC	CASSFLGGPPSEQFF
TRBV28	.	few	15	TRBJ2-3	TGTGCCAGCAGTTTGAGGCACGGAAGCACAGATACGCAGTATTTT	CASSLRHGSTDTQYF
TRBV15	TRBD1	.	16	TRBJ2-5	TGTGCCACCAGCAGAGGGCAGGGGGCGCTTGGGGAGACCCAGTACTTC	CATSRGQGALGETQYF
TRBV5-1	TRBD1	few	13	TRBJ2-7	TGCGCCAGCAGCTTGGCCAGGGGGTACGAGCAGTACTTC	CASSLARGYEQYF
TRBV29-1	TRBD1	few	14	TRBJ2-3	TGCAGCGTCCTGGGGACAGGTCCGACATATACGCAGTATTTT	CSVLGTGPTYTQYF
TRBV4-2	.	few	14	TRBJ1-5	TGTGCCAGCAGCCAAGATTTGGTCAATCAGCCCCAGCATTTT	CASSQDLVNQPQHF
TRBV15	.	.	17	TRBJ1-6	TGTGCCACCAGCCGATACGCAGGGAGCTCCTATAATTCACCCCTCCACTTT	CATSRYAGSSYNSPLHF
TRBV11-2	.	.	14	TRBJ1-2	TGTGCCAGCAGCTCAGGGACTGTCCTCTATGGCTACACCTTC	CASSSGTVLYGYTF
TRBV2	.	few	14	TRBJ1-4	TGTGCCAGCAGGGCAAGACAGATTAATGAAAAACTGTTTTTT	CASRARQINEKLFF
TRBV6-5	.	few	15	TRBJ1-5	TGTGCCAGCAGCGTAGGGACTGGGGGCAATCAGCCCCAGCATTTT	CASSVGTGGNQPQHF
TRBV25-1	TRBD1	.	13	TRBJ2-1	TGTGCCAGCAGTGACAGGGGGCACGATGAGCAGTTCTTC	CASSDRGHDEQFF
TRBV9	.	.	15	TRBJ1-2	TGTGCCAGCAGCCCTAGTGGGGGCGCAGGATATGGCTACACCTTC	CASSPSGGAGYGYTF
TRBV7-2	TRBD1	few	15	TRBJ2-7	TGTGCCAGCAGCCCGGGACAGGGACTCTCCTACGAGCAGTACTTC	CASSPGQGLSYEQYF
TRBV7-9	.	.	15	TRBJ2-4	TGTGCCAGCAGCTTAACGGCGGGAGCCAAAAACATTCAGTACTTC	CASSLTAGAKNIQYF
TRBV30	.	few	12	TRBJ2-1	TGTGCCTGGAGTGCATCAATCAATGAGCAGTTCTTC	CAWSASINEQFF
TRBV15	TRBD2	.	16	TRBJ2-7	TGTGCCACCAGCAGAGATAAAGGCGGGAGAAAAGACGAGCAGTACTTC	CATSRDKGGRKDEQYF
TRBV30	.	.	12	TRBJ1-2	TGTGCCTGGTCCCCACCGGACTATGGCTACACCTTC	CAWSPPDYGYTF
TRBV9	TRBD1	.	13	TRBJ1-1	TGTGCCAGCAGCCCCCGACAGGGGACTGAAGCTTTCTTT	CASSPRQGTEAFF
TRBV14	.	many	15	TRBJ2-3	TGTGCCAGCAGCCACCTCCGGACAGTCACAGATACGCAGTATTTT	CASSHLRTVTDTQYF
TRBV10-3	.	.	10	TRBJ2-1	TGTGCCACCGGGAATGTAGAGCAGTTCTTC	CATGNVEQFF
TRBV15	.	.	12	TRBJ1-2	TGTGCCACCAGCAGAGTGGGCTATGGCTACACCTTC	CATSRVGYGYTF
TRBV7-2	.	.	13	TRBJ2-7	TGTGCCAGCAGCTTAAATCAGGGGTCCGAGCAGTACTTC	CASSLNQGSEQYF
TRBV7-6	TRBD2	.	15	TRBJ2-7	TGTGCCAGCAGCTTAGGAGGTTTAGCGGGAGACGAGCAGTACTTC	CASSLGGLAGDEQYF
TRBV6-5	.	.	12	TRBJ1-2	TGTGCCAGCTCGGACTATAAATATGGCTACACCTTC	CASSDYKYGYTF
TRBV7-2	.	.	15	TRBJ1-2	TGTGCCAGCAGCTTAGCTGCCGGTGCTAACTATGGCTACACCTTC	CASSLAAGANYGYTF
TRBV12-5	TRBD1	.	15	TRBJ2-2	TGTGCTAGTGGTGGGAAGACAGGGTTAGCCGGGGAGCTGTTTTTT	CASGGKTGLAGELFF
TRBV7-9	TRBD1	.	13	TRBJ1-2	TGTGCCAGCAGCCCGGGACAGATATATGGCTACACCTTC	CASSPGQIYGYTF
TRBV6-6	.	few	11	TRBJ2-1	TGTGCCAGCACCCTATACAATGAGCAGTTCTTC	CASTLYNEQFF
TRBV6-5	TRBD1	few	15	TRBJ2-7	TGTGCCAGCAGTTACCGGGACAGGGGTTTGTACGAGCAGTACTTC	CASSYRDRGLYEQYF